This T cell receptor (beta chain) was identified during a study of blood T cell repertoires in COVID-19. Looking at the study overall: Sources were T cells, B-cell-depleted T cells, or PBMCs; the material itself was cDNA or gDNA.

As handled by the study authors: Reference gene primers were amplified, and this amplification served to estimate nucleated cell counts. Sequencing was performed with immunoSEQ multiplex PCR; in TCRdb, only in-frame clones are kept and a portion is missing. The D gene and trimming were derived from the DNA, and the V and J assignments and clone size from that table. The sample records about 150,000 clones, about 90% being singletons. Germline V gene sequence: CDR1 LGHDT, CDR2 YNNKEL (reference sequence). This CDR3 has 16 amino acids. V shed 1 base and J shed 6 bases, with 15 bases lying between them.

This chain connects TRBV3-1 (or the pseudogene TRBV3-2) to TRBJ1-4; possible D gene TRBD1, 6 bases. The clonotype was recovered from a man aged 45 to 65 with acute or convalescent COVID-19. The sequencing sample was made of peripheral blood. The CDR3 loop is CASSQGRGTTHEKLFF. The CDR3 nucleotides are TGTGCCAGCAGCCAAGGTAGGGGGACAACGCATGAAAAACTGTTTTTT.